This is a list of T cell receptor beta chains from one sample in a study of blood T cell repertoires in COVID-19. Clones were sequenced by immunoSEQ multiplex PCR, and TCRdb holds only the in-frame ones, with some missing. The sample yields about 110,000 clones, 90% to 95% seen once. The sequenced sample was peripheral blood. The receptors derive from a young woman with acute or convalescent COVID-19. Each CDR3 is given without its conserved first and last residue. Each record gives: CDR3 length, V gene, J gene, CDR3 protein.

>13|TRBV3-1/TRBV3-2|TRBJ2-7
ASSPSGTGAYEQY
>13|TRBV19|TRBJ1-2
ASSIGGGRNYGYT
>13|TRBV5-1|TRBJ2-5
ASSLAVGGQETQY
>15|TRBV4-2|TRBJ1-4
ASSQEMRGRSNEKLF
>13|TRBV6-5|TRBJ1-2
ASSTGRATNYGYT
>13|TRBV27|TRBJ1-2
ASSLTGNIERGYT
>13|TRBV5-5|TRBJ2-5
ASSLAPRDQETQY
>14|TRBV4-2|TRBJ2-7
ASSQERSASSYEQY
>17|TRBV3-1/TRBV3-2|TRBJ1-3
ASSQSSAGQGFSGNTIY
>11|TRBV4-3|TRBJ1-6
ASSQDQGAALH
>22|TRBV3-1/TRBV3-2|TRBJ2-7
ASSLPQTSGGVTGRYFISYEQY
>13|TRBV29-1|TRBJ1-3
SVGIGQSSGNTIY